This T cell receptor (beta chain) was documented in a study of T cells after yellow fever vaccination. Findings and caveats of the study: Peaking on day 5 versus 15, the secondary response was faster but weaker. Most clones from primary vaccination were detected again post-booster (just over 95% CD4, about 88% CD8).

Turning to this clonotype: What it recognizes is unknown.

They built TCR cDNA with 5'RACE template switching, a step that put in a universal primer site and UMIs. TCRdb analysed the 5' RACE reads with MiXCR anew, one entry per CDR3 protein. The sample lists 500,000 to 650,000 distinct CDR3 sequences, less than 20% occurring once. The CDR3 has 13 amino acids. V gave up 7 bases and J gave up 4 bases, with 14 bases separating them. CDR1 and CDR2 (germline): SGHRS, YFSETQ. The source was PBMCs, collected 5 days after the first yellow fever vaccination. The chain couples TRBV5-1 to TRBJ1-1; the D is unclear. The sequence came from a man in his late teens or twenties who received the YFV17D yellow fever vaccine. The CDR3 DNA follows: TGCGCCAGCCGCCAGGAGCTCCGCACTGAAGCTTTCTTT. This sequence encodes CASRQELRTEAFF.